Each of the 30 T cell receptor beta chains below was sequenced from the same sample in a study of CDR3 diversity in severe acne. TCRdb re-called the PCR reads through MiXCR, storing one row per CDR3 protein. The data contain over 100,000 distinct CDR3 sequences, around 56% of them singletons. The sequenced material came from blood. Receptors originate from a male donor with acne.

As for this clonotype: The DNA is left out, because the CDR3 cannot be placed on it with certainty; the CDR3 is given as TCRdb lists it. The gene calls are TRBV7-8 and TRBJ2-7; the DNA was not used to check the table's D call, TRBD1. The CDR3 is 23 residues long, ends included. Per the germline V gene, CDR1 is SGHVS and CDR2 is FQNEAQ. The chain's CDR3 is CASTNQTSMYLCASGTGSYEQYF.

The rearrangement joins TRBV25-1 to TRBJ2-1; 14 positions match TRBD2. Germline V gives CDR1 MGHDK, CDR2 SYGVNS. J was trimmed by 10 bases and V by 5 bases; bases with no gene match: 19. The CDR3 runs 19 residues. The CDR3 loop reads CASSYQAPGLAGVIGEQFF. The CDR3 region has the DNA TGTGCCAGCAGTTACCAGGCACCGGGACTAGCGGGAGTAATTGGCGAGCAGTTCTTC. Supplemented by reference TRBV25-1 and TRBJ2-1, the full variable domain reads EADIYQTPRYLVIGTGKKITLECSQTMGHDKMYWYQQDPGMELHLIHYSYGVNSTEKGDLSSESTVSRIRTEHFPLTLESARPSHTSQYLCASSYQAPGLAGVIGEQFFGPGTRLTVL.

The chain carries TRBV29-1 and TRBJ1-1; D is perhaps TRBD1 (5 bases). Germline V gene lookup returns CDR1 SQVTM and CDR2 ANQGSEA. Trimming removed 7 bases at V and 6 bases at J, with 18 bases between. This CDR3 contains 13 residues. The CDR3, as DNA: TGCAGCGGGGATGCAGGGTCTAGCTCTGAAGCTTTCTTT. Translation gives CSGDAGSSSEAFF.

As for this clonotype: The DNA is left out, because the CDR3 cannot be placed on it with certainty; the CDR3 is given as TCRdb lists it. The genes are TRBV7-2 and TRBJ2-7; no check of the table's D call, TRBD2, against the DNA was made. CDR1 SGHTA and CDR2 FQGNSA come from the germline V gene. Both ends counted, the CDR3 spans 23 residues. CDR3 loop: CASSQTSVYFCAISDKLVYEQYF.

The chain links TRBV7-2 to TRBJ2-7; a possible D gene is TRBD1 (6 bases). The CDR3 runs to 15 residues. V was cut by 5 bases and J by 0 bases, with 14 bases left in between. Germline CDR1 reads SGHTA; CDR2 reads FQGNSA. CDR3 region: CASSQGLGASYEQYF. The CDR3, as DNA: TGTGCCAGCAGCCAAGGGCTGGGGGCCTCCTACGAGCAGTACTTC.

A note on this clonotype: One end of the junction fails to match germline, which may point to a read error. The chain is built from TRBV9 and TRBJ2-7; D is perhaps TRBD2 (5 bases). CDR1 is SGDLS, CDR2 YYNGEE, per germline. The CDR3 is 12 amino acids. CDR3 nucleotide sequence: TGTGCCAGCAGCGGGACTGGTTACGAGCAGTACTTT. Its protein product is CASSGTGYEQYF. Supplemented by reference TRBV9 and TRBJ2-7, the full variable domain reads DSGVTQTPKHLITATGQRVTLRCSPRSGDLSVYWYQQSLDQGLQFLIQYYNGEERAKGNILERFSAQQFPDLHSELNLSSLELGDSALYFCASSGTGYEQYFGPGTRLTVT.

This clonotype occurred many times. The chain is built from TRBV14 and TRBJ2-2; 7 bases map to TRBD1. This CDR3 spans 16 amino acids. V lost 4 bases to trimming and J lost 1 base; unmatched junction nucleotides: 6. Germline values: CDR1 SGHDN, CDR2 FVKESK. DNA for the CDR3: TGTGCCAGCAGCCCGTTACCAGGGGGGAACACCGGGGAGCTGTTTTTT. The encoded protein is CASSPLPGGNTGELFF.

CDR3 coding DNA: TGTGCCAGCAGCATGGGACAGGGGGCCAATCAGCCCCAGCATTTT. Amino acid sequence: CASSMGQGANQPQHF. This rearrangement joins TRBV7-2 to TRBJ1-5; 12 bases are shared with TRBD1. With 5 bases clipped from V and 3 bases from J, the junction kept 2 bases outside the gene matches. The germline gives CDR1 SGHTA, CDR2 FQGNSA. This CDR3 spans 15 amino acids.

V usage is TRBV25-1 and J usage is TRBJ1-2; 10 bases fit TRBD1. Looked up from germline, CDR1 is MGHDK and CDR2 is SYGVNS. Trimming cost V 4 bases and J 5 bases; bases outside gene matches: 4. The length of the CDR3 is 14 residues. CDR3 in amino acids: CASSGQGAVYGYTF. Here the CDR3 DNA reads TGTGCCAGCAGTGGACAGGGGGCGGTTTATGGCTACACCTTC.

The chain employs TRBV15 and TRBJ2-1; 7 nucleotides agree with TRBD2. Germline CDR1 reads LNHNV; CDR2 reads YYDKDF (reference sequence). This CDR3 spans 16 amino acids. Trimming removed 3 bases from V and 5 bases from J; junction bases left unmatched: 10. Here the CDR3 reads CATSSVQAGANNEQFF. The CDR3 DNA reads TGTGCCACCAGCAGCGTACAGGCGGGAGCAAACAATGAGCAGTTCTTC.

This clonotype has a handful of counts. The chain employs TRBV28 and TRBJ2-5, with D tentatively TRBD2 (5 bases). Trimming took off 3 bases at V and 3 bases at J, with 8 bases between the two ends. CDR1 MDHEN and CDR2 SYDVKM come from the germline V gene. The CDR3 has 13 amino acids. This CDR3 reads CASSLEDKETQYF. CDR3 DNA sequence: TGTGCCAGCAGTTTGGAGGATAAAGAGACCCAGTACTTC.

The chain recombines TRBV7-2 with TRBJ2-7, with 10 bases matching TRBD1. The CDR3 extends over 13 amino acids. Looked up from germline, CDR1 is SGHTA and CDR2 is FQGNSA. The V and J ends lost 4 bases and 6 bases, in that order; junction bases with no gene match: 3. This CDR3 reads CASSWDRGREQYV. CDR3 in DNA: TGTGCCAGCAGCTGGGACAGGGGCCGCGAGCAGTACGTC.

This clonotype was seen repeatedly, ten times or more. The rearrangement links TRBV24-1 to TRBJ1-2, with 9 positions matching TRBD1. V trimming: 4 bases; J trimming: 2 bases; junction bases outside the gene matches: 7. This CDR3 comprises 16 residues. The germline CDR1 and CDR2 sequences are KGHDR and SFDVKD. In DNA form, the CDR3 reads TGTGCCACCAGTGACGGACAGGGGATCGGAAACTATGGCTACACCTTC. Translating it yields CATSDGQGIGNYGYTF.

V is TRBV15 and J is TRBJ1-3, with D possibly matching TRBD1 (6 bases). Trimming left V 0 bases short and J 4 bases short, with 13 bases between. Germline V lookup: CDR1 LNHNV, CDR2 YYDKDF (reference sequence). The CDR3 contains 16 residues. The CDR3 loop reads CATSRDRGTFGNTIYF. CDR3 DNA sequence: TGTGCCACCAGCAGAGATCGGGGGACATTCGGAAACACCATATATTTT.

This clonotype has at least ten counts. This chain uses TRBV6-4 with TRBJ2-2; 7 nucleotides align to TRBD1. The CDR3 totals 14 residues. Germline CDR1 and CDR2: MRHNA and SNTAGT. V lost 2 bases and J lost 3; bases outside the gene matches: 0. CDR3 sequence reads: CASSDDRDTGELFF. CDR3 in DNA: TGTGCCAGCAGTGACGACAGGGACACCGGGGAGCTGTTTTTT.

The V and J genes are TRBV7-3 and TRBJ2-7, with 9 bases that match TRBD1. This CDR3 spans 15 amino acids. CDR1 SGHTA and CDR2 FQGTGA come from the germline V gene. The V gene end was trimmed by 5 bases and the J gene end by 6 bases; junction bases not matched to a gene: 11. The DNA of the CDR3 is TGTGCCAGCAGCCCTAGGACAGGGGTCAATTCCGAGCAGTACTTC. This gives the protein CASSPRTGVNSEQYF.

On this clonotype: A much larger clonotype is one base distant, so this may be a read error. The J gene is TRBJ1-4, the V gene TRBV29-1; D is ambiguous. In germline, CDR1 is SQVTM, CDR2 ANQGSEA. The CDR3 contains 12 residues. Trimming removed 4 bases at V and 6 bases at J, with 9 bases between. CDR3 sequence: CSVVGPDEKLFF. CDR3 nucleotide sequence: TGCAGCGTTGTAGGGCCGGATGAAAAACTGTTTTTT.

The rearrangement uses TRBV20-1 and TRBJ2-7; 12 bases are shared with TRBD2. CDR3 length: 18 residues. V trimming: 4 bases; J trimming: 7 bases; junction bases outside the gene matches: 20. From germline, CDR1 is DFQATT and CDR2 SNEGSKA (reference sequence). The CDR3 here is CSAKGLAGSRLAPREQYF. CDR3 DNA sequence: TGCAGTGCTAAAGGACTAGCGGGGAGCAGACTAGCCCCACGGGAGCAGTACTTC.

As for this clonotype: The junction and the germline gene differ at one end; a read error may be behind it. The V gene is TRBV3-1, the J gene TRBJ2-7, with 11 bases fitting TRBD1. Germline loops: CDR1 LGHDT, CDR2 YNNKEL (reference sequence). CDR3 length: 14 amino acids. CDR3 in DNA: TGTGCCAGCAGCCGCGGGACAGGGGGTTCCGAGAAGTACTTC. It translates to CASSRGTGGSEKYF.

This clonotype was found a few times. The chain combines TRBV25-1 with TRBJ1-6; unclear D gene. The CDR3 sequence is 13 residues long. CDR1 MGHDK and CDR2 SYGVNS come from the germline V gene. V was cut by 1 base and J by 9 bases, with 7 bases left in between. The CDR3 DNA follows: TGTGCCAGCAGTGAATCACGGTTTTCACCCCTCCACTTT. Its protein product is CASSESRFSPLHF.

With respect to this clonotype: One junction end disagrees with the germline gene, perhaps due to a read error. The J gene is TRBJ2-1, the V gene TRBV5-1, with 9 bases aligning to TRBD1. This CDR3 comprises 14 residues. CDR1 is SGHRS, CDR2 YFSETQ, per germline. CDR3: CASSSDRGKDEQFF. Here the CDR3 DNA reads TGTGCCAGCAGCTCCGACAGGGGGAAGGATGAGCAGTTCTTC.

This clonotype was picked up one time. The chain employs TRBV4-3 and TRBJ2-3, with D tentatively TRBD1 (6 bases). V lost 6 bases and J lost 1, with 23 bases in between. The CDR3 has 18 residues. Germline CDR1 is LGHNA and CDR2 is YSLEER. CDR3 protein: CASRSTGRAGYGTDTQYF. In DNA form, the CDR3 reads TGCGCCAGCAGGTCGACAGGCCGCGCTGGCTATGGCACAGATACGCAGTATTTT.

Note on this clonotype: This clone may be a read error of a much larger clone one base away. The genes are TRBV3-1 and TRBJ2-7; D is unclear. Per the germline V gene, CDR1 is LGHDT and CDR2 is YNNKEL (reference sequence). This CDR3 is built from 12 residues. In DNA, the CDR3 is TGTACCAGCAGCCAACTTGACGGCGAGCAGTACTTC. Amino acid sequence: CTSSQLDGEQYF.

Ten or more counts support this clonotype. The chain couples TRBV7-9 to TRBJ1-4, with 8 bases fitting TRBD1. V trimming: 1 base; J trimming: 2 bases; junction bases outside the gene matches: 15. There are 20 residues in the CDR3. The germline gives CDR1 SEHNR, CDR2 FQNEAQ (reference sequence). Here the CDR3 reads CASSLGLSAGGYGTNEKLFF. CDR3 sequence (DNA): TGTGCCAGCAGCTTAGGTCTTTCGGCAGGGGGCTATGGGACTAATGAAAAACTGTTTTTT.

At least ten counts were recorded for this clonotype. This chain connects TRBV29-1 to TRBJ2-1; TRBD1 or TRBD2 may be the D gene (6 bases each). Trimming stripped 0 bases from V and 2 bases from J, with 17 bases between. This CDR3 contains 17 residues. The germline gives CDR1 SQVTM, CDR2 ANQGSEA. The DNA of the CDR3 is TGCAGCGTTGAAGAGGGGGGTCAAGGGACACCCTACAATGAGCAGTTCTTC. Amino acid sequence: CSVEEGGQGTPYNEQFF.

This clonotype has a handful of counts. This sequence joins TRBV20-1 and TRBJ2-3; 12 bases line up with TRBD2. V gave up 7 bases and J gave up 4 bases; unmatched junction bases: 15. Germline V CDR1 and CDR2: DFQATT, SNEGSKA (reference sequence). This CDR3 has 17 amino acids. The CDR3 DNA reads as TGCAGTGGACTAGCGGGAGAAGTAGGTGTTCGAGCAGATACGCAGTATTTT. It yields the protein CSGLAGEVGVRADTQYF.

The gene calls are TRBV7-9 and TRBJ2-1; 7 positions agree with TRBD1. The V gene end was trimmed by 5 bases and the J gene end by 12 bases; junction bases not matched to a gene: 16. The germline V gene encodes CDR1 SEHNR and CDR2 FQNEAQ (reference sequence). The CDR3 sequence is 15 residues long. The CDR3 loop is CASSKGQPFTDTQFF. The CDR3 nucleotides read TGTGCCAGCAGCAAGGGACAGCCATTCACAGATACGCAGTTCTTC.

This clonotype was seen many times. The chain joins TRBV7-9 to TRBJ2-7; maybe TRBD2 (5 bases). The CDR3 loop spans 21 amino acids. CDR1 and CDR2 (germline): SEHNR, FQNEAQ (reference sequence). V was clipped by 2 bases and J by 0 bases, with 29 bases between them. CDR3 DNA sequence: TGTGCCAGCAGCTTATTCCCGGACCCCCCTCCGCCGAGGGAAAGCTCCTACGAGCAGTACTTC. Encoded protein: CASSLFPDPPPPRESSYEQYF.

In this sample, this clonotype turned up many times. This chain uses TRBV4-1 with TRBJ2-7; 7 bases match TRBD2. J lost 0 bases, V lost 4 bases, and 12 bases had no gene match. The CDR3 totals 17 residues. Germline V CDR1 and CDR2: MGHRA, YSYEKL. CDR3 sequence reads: CASSLASGTQSSYEQYV. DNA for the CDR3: TGCGCCAGCAGCCTAGCGAGCGGGACCCAAAGCTCCTACGAGCAGTACGTC.

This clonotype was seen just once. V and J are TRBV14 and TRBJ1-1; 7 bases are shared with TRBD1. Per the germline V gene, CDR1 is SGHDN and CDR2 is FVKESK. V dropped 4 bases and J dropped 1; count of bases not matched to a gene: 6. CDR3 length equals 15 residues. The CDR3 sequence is CASSPQGVKNTEAFF. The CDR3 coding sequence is TGTGCCAGCAGCCCGCAGGGGGTGAAGAACACTGAAGCTTTCTTT.